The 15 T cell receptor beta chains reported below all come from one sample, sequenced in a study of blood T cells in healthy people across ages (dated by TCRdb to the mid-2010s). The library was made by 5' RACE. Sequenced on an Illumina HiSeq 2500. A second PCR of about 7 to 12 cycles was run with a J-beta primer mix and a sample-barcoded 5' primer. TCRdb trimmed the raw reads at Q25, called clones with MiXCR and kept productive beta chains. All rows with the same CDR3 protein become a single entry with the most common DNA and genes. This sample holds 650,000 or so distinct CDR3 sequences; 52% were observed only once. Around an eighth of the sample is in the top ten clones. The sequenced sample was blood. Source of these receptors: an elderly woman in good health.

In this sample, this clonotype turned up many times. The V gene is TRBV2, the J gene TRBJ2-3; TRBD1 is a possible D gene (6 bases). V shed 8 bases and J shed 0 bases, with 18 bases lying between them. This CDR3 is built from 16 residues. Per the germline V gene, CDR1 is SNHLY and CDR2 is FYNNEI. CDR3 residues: CASQALAGTSTDTQYF. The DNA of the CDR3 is TGTGCCAGCCAGGCCCTGGCAGGGACAAGCACAGATACGCAGTATTTT. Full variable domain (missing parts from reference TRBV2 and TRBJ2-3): EPEVTQTPSHQVTQMGQEVILRCVPISNHLYFYWYRQILGQKVEFLVSFYNNEISEKSEIFDDQFSVERPDGSNFTLKIRSTKLEDSAMYFCASQALAGTSTDTQYFGPGTRLTVL.

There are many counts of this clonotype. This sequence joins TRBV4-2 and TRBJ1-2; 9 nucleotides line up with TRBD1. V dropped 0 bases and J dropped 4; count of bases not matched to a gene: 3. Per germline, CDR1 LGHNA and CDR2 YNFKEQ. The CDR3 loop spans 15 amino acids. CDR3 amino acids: CASSQETGGGYGYTF. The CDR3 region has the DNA TGTGCCAGCAGCCAAGAAACAGGGGGCGGCTATGGCTACACCTTC.

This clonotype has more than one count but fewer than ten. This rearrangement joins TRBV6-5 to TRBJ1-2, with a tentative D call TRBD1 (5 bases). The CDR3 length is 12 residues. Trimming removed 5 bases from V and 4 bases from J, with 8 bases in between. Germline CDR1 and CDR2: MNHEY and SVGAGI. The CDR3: CASSTGAYGYTF. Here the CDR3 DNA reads TGTGCCAGCAGTACCGGGGCCTATGGCTACACCTTC.

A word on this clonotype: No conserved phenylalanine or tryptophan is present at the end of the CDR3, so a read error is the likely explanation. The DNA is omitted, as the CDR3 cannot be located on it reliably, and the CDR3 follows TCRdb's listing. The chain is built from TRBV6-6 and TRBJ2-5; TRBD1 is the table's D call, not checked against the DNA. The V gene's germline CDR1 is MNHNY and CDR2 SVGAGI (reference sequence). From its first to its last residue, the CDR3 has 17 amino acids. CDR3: CASSPQNRQGVGYTFGS.

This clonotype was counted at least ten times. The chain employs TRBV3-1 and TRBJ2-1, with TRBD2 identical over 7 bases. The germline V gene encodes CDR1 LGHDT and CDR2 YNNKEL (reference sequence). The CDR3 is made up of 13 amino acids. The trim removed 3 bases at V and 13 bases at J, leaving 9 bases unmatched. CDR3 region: CASSQGWGGDQFF. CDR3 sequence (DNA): TGTGCCAGCAGCCAGGGTTGGGGGGGAGATCAGTTCTTC.

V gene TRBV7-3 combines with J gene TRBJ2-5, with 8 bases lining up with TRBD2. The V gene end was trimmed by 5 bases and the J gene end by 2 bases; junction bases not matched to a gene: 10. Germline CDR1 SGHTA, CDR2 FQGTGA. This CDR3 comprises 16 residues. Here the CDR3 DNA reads TGTGCCAGCAGCCCACAGGGTAGCGGGATTCAAGAGACCCAGTACTTC. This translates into CASSPQGSGIQETQYF.

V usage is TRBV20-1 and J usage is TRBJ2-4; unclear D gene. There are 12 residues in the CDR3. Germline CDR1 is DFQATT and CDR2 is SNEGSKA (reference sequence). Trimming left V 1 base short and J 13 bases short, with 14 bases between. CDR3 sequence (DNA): TGCAGTGCTAGAGGAGGAGACGTCGGGCAGTACTTC. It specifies CSARGGDVGQYF.

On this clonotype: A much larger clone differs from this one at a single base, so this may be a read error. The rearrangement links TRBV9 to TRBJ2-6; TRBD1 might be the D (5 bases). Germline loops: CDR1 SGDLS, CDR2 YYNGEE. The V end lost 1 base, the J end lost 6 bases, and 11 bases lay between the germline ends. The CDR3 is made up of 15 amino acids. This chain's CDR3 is CASSVKGPVANVLTF. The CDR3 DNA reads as TGTGCCAGCAGCGTAAAGGGGCCCGTGGCCAACGTCCTGACTTTC.

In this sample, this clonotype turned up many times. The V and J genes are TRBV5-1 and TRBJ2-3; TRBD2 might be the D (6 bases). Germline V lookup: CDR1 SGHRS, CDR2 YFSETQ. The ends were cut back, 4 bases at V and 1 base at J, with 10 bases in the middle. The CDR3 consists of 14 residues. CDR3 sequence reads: CASSIASGTDTQYF. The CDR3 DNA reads TGCGCCAGCAGCATTGCTAGCGGCACAGATACGCAGTATTTT.

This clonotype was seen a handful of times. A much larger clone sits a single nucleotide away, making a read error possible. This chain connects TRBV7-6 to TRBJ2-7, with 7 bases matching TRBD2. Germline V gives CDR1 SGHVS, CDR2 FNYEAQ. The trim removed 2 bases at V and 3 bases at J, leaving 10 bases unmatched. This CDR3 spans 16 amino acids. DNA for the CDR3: TGTGCCAGCAGCTTAATCGCGGCTAGCGGAAACTACGAGCAGTACTTC. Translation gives CASSLIAASGNYEQYF.

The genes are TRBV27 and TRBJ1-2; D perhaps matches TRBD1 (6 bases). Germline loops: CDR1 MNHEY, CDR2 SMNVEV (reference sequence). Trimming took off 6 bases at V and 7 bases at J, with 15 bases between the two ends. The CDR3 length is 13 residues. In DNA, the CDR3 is TGTGCCAGCAGCCAACAAACAGGGCGTGGCTACACCTTC. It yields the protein CASSQQTGRGYTF.

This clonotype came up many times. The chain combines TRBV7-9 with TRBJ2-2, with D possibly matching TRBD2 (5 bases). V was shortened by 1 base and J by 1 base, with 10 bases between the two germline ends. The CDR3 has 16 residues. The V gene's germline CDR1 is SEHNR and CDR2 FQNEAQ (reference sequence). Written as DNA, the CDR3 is TGTGCCAGCAGCTTAGGAGGACTTAAGAACACCGGGGAGCTGTTTTTT. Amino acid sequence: CASSLGGLKNTGELFF.

Here the CDR3 reads CATSTWTGSQPQHF. DNA for the CDR3: TGTGCCACCAGCACGTGGACAGGGAGCCAGCCCCAGCATTTT. V gene TRBV15 combines with J gene TRBJ1-5; TRBD1 matches 8 bases. Germline-derived CDR1 and CDR2 are LNHNV and YYDKDF (reference sequence). After removal of 4 bases from V and 7 bases from J, the junction contained 6 bases not matched to a gene. The length of the CDR3 is 14 residues.

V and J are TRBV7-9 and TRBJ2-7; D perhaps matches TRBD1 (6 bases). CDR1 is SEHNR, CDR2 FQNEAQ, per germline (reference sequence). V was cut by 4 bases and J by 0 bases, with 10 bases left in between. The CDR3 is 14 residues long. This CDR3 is CASSSWDNSYEQYF. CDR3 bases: TGTGCCAGCAGCTCGTGGGACAACTCCTACGAGCAGTACTTC.

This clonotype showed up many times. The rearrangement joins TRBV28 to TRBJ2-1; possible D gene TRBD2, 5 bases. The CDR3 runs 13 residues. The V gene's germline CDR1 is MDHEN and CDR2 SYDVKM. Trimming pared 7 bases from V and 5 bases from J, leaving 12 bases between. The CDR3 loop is CASIPTRNNEQFF. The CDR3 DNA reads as TGTGCCAGCATCCCAACTAGAAACAATGAGCAGTTCTTC.